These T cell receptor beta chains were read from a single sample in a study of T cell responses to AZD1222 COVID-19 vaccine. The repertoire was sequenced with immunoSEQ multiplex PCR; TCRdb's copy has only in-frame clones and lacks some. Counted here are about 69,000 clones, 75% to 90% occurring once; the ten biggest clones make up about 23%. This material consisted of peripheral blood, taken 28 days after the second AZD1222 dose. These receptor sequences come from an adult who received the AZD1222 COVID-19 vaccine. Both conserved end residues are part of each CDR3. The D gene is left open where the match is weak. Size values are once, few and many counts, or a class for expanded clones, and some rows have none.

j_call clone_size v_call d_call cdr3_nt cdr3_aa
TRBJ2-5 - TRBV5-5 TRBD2 TGTGCCAGCAGCTTGGTCATAGCGGGGGGGCAAGAGACCCAGTACTTC CASSLVIAGGQETQYF
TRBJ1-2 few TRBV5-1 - TGCGCCAGCAGCTTGGCCCCGACAGACTATGGCTACACCTTC CASSLAPTDYGYTF
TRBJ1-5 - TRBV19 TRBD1 TGTGCCAGTAGGGTGGGACAGGGGGCCTATAGCAATCAGCCCCAGCATTTT CASRVGQGAYSNQPQHF
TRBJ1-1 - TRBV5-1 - TGCGCCAGCAGCTTGGAACAGGGAAGGAGGACTGAAGCTTTCTTT CASSLEQGRRTEAFF
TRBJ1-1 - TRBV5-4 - TGTGCCAGCAGCTTAGTAGAAATGAACACTGAAGCTTTCTTT CASSLVEMNTEAFF
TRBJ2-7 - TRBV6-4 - TGTGCCAGCTCCCTGGACAGTACCTACGAGCAGTACTTC CASSLDSTYEQYF
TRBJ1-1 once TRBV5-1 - TGCGCCAGCAGCCTCTCCGGGACGGTGAACACTGAAGCTTTCTTT CASSLSGTVNTEAFF
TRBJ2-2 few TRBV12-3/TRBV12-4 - TGTGCCAGCAGTCCCCGATTTGCCGGGGAGCTGTTTTTT CASSPRFAGELFF
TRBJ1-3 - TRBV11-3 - TGTGCCAGCAGCTTAGAGCTTTCGTGGGGTTCTCAGGCAGGTGGAAACACCATATATTTT CASSLELSWGSQAGGNTIYF
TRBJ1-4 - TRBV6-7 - TGTGCCAGCAGTTACTCGCGAGGGGTACCGTTTTTT CASSYSRGVPFF
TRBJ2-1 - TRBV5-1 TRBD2 TGCGCCAGCGGTAACGGGGGGAACTCCTACAATGAGCAGTTCTTC CASGNGGNSYNEQFF
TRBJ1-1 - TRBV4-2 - TGTGCCAGCAGCCAGTCCAGACGGGGCCTACTAAACACTGAAGCTTTCTTT CASSQSRRGLLNTEAFF
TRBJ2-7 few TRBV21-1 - TGTGCCAGCAGCCCCTCGGGGGTCGGGGCCCCCCTCTACGAGCAGTACTTC CASSPSGVGAPLYEQYF
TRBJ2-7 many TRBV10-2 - TGCGCCAAATCCCCGGACAGAAATTACGAGCAGTACTTC CAKSPDRNYEQYF
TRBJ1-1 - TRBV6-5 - TGTGCCAGCAGTTACTCGTACTCCCAAGAGGGAGCTTTCTTT CASSYSYSQEGAFF
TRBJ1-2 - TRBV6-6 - TGTGCCAGCAGTTACTCGAGAGGGAGCTATGGCTACACCTTC CASSYSRGSYGYTF
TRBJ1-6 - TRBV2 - TGTGCCAGCAGTGAAACAAGAACATTAAATTCACCCCTCCACTTT CASSETRTLNSPLHF
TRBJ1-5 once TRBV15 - TGTGCCACCAGCAGAGGGGAACACCTCAATCAGCCCCAGCATTTT CATSRGEHLNQPQHF